The T cell receptor beta chain under discussion was sequenced for a study of shared clonotypes between healthy human individuals. Notes on the study in general: Compared with clonotypes that all four donors shared, non-shared clonotypes had lower generation probabilities. A few donors held about 5% of naive CD4 clonotypes in common. In general, naive subsets displayed greater estimated richness than memory subsets did.

V lost 6 bases, J lost 5 bases, and 6 bases stayed unmatched. This CDR3 region has 15 residues. Germline CDR1 is MGHDK and CDR2 is SYGVNS. Assay: immunoSEQ multiplex PCR; the TCRdb copy retains only in-frame clones and omits some. This sample has about 700,000 clones, with under 95% found just once. A remark on this clone: Its target is unknown.

Cells designated naive CD8 were CD45RO-negative and were positively selected for CCR7, with terminally differentiated effector memory CD45RA+ cells excluded. HIV-negative, healthy adults without recent acute infections or vaccinations were the donors. The clonotype was recovered from a man aged 30 to 45 in good health. The material sequenced was naive CD8+ T cells sorted from blood. The chain is built from TRBV25-1 and TRBJ2-3; 12 nucleotides agree with TRBD1. CDR3 loop: CASSVRDRGRDTQYF. The DNA for the CDR3 is TGTGCCAGCAGCGTCCGGGACAGGGGGCGAGATACGCAGTATTTT.